This TCR beta chain was identified in a study of blood T cell repertoires in COVID-19. Background on the study: The cDNA or gDNA used as material had been derived from T cells, B-cell-depleted T cells, or PBMCs.

J was trimmed by 2 bases and V by 6 bases; bases with no gene match: 7. This CDR3 spans 15 amino acids. Assay used: immunoSEQ multiplex PCR; TCRdb lists only in-frame clones, some missing. The sample consists of a few hundred thousand clones, around 86% of them appearing once. The chain carries TRBV6-7 and TRBJ1-5; 7 bases map to TRBD1. TRBV6-7 is filed as an ORF, its function uncertain. This clonotype was sampled from a man in his fifties with active or convalescent COVID-19. Sequences were obtained from peripheral blood. CDR3 loop: CASRLQGRGNQPQHF. The CDR3 DNA reads as TGTGCCAGCAGACTACAGGGGCGAGGCAATCAGCCCCAGCATTTT.